This TCR beta chain is drawn from a study of T cell responses to AZD1222 COVID-19 vaccine. Study-wide findings and caveats: Reportedly, nearly half of unique spike TCRs recognized epitopes outside B.1.351/B.1.1.7 mutations. The donors showed a predominance of white British ancestry and of females, with possible underestimation of clonal diversity. The repertoires were collected only after the peak T cell response.

Note on this clone: What it binds is unknown.

Produced via immunoSEQ multiplex PCR; TCRdb's table is partial and in-frame only. This sample has around 70,000 clones, with 88% found just once. Trimming cost V 6 bases and J 2 bases, with 16 bases left between them. This CDR3 is built from 15 residues. Looked up from germline, CDR1 is MDHEN and CDR2 is SYDVKM. Sequencing used peripheral blood, obtained 28 days after the second dose of the MenACWY control vaccine. The genes are TRBV28 and TRBJ1-1, with D maybe TRBD1 (5 bases). The receptor comes from an adult who received the MenACWY meningococcal vaccine as a control. The CDR3 bases are TGTGCCAGCAGAAACACAGGTTTCCTTAACACTGAAGCTTTCTTT. It specifies CASRNTGFLNTEAFF. Looking up the rest from reference TRBV28 and TRBJ1-1 gives the full variable domain: DVKVTQSSRYLVKRTGEKVFLECVQDMDHENMFWYRQDPGLGLRLIYFSYDVKMKEKGDIPEGYSVSREKKERFSLILESASTNQTSMYLCASRNTGFLNTEAFFGQGTRLTVV.